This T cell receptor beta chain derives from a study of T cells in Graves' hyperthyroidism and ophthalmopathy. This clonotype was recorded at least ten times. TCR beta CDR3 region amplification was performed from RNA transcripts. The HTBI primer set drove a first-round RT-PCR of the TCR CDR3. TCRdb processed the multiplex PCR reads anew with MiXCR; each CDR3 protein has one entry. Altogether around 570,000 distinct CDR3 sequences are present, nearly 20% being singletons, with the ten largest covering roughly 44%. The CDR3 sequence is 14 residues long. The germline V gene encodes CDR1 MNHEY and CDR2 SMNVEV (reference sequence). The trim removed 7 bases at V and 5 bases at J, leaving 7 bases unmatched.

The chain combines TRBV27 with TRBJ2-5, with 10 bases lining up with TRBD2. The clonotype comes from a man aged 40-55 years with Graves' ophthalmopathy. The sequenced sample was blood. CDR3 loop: CASMRLAGDETQYF. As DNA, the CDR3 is TGTGCCAGCATGCGGCTAGCGGGAGATGAGACCCAGTACTTC.